This TCR beta chain was sequenced in a study of liver allograft versus peripheral blood T cells. Study details: Recipients' peripheral blood served as the comparator for T cell receptor repertoires in transplanted livers. Regarding the study as a whole: Reports indicated that T cell receptor repertoires inside liver allografts differed from those in peripheral blood.

MiXCR was run by TCRdb on the reads, yielding one entry per CDR3 protein. Of approximately 3,000 distinct CDR3 sequences listed, roughly 15% were seen once; the top ten hold roughly 20%. This clonotype is labeled as medium-sized (0.01 to 0.1%). Its antigen is still unknown. CDR3 length: 20 residues. Trimming removed 2 bases from V and 4 bases from J, with 32 bases in between. Germline CDR1 SQVTM, CDR2 ANQGSEA. This chain connects TRBV29-1 to TRBJ1-1; D not certain. This TCR derives from a human patient who had a liver transplant. Some T cells may have originated in the graft donor. The CDR3 is CSVERVRLESPTRRGTEAFF. CDR3 DNA: TGCAGCGTTGAACGGGTCCGGCTAGAGTCCCCCACCCGCCGAGGCACTGAAGCTTTCTTT. Variable domain in full (rest from reference TRBV29-1 and TRBJ1-1): SAVISQKPSRDICQRGTSLTIQCQVDSQVTMMFWYRQQPGQSLTLIATANQGSEATYESGFVIDKFPISRPNLTFSTLTVSNMSPEDSSIYLCSVERVRLESPTRRGTEAFFGQGTRLTVV.